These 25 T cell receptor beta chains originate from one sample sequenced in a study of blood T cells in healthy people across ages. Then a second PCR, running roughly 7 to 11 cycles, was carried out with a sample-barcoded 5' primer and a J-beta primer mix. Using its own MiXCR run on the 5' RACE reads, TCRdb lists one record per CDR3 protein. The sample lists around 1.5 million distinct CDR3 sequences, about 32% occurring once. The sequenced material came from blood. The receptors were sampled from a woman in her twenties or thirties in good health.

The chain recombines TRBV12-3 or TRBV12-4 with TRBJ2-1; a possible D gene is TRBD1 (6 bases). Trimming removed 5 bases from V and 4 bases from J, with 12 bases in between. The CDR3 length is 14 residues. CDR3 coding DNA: TGTGCCAGCAGTCACGGGACACTATACAATGAGCAGTTCTTC. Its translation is CASSHGTLYNEQFF.

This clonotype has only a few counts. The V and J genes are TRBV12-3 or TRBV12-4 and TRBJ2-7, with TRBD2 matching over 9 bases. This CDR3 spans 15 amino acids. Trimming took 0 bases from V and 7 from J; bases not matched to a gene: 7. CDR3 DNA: TGTGCCAGCAGTTTAGCGGTTGCGGGGGGGAAGGAGCAGTACTTC. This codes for CASSLAVAGGKEQYF.

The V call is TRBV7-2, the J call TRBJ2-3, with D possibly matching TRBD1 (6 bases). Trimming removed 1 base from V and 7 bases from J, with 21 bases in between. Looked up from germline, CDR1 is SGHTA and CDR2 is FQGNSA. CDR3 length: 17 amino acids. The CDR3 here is CASSLGGWGQGANTQYF. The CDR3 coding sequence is TGTGCCAGCAGCTTAGGGGGGTGGGGGCAGGGAGCGAATACGCAGTATTTT.

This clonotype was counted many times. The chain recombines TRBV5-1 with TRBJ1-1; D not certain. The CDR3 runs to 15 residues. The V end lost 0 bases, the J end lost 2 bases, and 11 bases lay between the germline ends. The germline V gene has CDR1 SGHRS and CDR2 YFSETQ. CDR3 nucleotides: TGCGCCAGCAGCTTGGAGGCCGGAGCAAACACTGAAGCTTTCTTT. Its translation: CASSLEAGANTEAFF.

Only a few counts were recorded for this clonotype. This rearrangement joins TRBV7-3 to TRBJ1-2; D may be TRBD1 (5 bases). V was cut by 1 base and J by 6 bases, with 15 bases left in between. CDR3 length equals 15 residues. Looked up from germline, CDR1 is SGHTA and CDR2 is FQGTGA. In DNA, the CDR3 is TGTGCCAGCAGCTTAAGGGGCCGGCAGGCGGATGGCTACACCTTC. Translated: CASSLRGRQADGYTF.

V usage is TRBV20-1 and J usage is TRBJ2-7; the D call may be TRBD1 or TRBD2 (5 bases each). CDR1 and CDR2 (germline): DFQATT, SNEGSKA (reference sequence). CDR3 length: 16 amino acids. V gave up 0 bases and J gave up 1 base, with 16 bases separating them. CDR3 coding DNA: TGCAGTGCTAGAGAATGGGACGTAGATAGGTCCTACGAGCAGTACTTC. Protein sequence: CSAREWDVDRSYEQYF.

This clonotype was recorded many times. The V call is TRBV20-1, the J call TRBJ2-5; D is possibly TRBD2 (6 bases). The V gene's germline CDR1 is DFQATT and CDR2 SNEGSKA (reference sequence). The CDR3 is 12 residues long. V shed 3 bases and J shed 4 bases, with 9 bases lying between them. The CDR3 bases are TGCAGTGCTAGTCCCGGGAGAGAGACCCAGTACTTC. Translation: CSASPGRETQYF.

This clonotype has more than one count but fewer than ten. CDR3 loop: CASSPGGLAGEQYF. DNA for the CDR3: TGCGCCAGCAGCCCCGGAGGCCTAGCGGGGGAGCAGTACTTC. V is TRBV5-1 and J is TRBJ2-4, with 10 bases identical to TRBD2. Germline loops: CDR1 SGHRS, CDR2 YFSETQ. Trimming took 4 bases from V and 13 from J; bases not matched to a gene: 11. The CDR3 sequence is 14 residues long.

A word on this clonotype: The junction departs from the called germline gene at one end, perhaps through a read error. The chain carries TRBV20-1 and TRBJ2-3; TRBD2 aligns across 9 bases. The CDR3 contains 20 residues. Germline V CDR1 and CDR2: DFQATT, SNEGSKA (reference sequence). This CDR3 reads CSAITGWREGGKWSTGTQYF. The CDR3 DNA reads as TGCAGTGCTATAACTGGTTGGCGGGAGGGGGGTAAATGGAGCACAGGTACGCAGTATTTT.

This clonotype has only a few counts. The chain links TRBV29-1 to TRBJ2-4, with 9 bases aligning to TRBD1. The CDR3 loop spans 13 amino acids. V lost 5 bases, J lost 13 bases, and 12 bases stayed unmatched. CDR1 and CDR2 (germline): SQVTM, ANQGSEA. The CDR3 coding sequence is TGCAGCGTTTCCCCGGGACAGGGAGAAGAGCAGTACTTC. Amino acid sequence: CSVSPGQGEEQYF.

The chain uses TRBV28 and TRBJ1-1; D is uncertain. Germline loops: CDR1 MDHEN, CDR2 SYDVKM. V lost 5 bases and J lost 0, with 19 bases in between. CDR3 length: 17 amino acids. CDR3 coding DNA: TGTGCCAGCAGTCTCTCCCCAATAGGGAGCCTGAACACTGAAGCTTTCTTT. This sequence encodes CASSLSPIGSLNTEAFF.

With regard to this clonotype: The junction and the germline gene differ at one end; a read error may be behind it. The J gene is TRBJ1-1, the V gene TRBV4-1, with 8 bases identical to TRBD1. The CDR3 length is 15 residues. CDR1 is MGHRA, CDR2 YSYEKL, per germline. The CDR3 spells CASNQTGTGNTEAFF. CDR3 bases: TGCGCCAGCAACCAAACCGGGACAGGGAACACTGAAGCTTTCTTT.

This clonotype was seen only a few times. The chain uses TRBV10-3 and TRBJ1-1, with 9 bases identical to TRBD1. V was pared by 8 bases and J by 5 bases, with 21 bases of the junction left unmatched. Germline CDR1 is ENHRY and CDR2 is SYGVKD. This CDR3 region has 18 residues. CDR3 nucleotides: TGTGCCATCTTGGGGGATCGGACAGGGGCGAACGTCAAGACTGAAGCTTTCTTT. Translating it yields CAILGDRTGANVKTEAFF.

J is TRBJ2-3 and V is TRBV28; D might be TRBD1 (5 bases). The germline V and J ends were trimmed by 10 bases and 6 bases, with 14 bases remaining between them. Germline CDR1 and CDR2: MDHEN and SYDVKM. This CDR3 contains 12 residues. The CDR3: CATNLGVDTQYF. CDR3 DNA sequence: TGTGCCACCAATCTAGGGGTCGATACGCAGTATTTT.

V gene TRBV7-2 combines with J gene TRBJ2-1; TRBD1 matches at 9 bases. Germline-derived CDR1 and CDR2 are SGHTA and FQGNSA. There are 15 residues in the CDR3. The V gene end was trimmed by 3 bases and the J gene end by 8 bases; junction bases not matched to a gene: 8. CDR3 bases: TGTGCCAGCAGCTTGCAGGGGACAGGGACCGATGAGCAGTTCTTC. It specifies CASSLQGTGTDEQFF.

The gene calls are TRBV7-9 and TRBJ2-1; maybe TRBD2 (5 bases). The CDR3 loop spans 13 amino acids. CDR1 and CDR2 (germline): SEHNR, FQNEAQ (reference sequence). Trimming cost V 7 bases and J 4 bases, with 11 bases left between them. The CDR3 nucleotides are TGTGCCAGCACCCCTAGCAGGTACAATGAGCAGTTCTTC. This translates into CASTPSRYNEQFF. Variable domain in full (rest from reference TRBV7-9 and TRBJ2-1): DTGVSQNPRHKITKRGQNVTFRCDPISEHNRLYWYRQTLGQGPEFLTYFQNEAQLEKSRLLSDRFSAERPKGSFSTLEIQRTEQGDSAMYLCASTPSRYNEQFFGPGTRLTVL.

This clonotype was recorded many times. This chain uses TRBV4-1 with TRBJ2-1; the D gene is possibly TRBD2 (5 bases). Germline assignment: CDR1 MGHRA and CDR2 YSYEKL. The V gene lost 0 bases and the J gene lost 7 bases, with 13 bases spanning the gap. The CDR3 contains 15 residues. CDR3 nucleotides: TGCGCCAGCAGCCAAGATAGGAAACTAGTGAATGAGCAGTTCTTC. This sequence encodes CASSQDRKLVNEQFF.

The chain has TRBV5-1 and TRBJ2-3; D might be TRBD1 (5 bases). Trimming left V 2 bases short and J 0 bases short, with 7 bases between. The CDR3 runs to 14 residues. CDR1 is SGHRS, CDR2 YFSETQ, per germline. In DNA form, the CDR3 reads TGCGCCAGCAGCTTACAGGAGAGCACAGATACGCAGTATTTT. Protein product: CASSLQESTDTQYF. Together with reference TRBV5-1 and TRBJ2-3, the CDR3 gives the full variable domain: KAGVTQTPRYLIKTRGQQVTLSCSPISGHRSVSWYQQTPGQGLQFLFEYFSETQRNKGNFPGRFSGRQFSNSRSEMNVSTLELGDSALYLCASSLQESTDTQYFGPGTRLTVL.

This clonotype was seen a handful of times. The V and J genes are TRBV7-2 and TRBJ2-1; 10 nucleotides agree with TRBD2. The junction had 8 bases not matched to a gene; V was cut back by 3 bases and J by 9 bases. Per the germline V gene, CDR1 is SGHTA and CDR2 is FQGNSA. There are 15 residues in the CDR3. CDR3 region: CASSFWASGSGEQFF. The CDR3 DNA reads TGTGCCAGCAGCTTTTGGGCTAGCGGGAGTGGTGAGCAGTTCTTC.

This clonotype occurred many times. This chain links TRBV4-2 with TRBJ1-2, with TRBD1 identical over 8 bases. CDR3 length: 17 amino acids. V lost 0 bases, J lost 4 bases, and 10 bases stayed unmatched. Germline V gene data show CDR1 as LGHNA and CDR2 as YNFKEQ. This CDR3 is CASSQDRTGQTSYGYTF. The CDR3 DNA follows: TGTGCCAGCAGCCAAGATAGGACAGGGCAGACGTCCTATGGCTACACCTTC.

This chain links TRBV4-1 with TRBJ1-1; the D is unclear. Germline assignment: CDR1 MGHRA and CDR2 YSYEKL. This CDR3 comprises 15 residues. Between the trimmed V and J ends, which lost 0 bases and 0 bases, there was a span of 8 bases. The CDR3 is CASSQDVALNTEAFF. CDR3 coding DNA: TGCGCCAGCAGCCAAGATGTCGCGCTGAACACTGAAGCTTTCTTT.

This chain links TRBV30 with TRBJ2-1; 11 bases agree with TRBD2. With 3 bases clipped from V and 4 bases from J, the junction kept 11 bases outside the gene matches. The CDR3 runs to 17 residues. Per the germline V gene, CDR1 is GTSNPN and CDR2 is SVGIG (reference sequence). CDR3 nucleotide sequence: TGTGCCTGGAGGGGGAATAGCGGGAGGGCCTTTTACAATGAGCAGTTCTTC. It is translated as CAWRGNSGRAFYNEQFF.

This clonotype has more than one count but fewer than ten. The CDR3 DNA follows: TGTGCCAGCAGTTCGGGACTCGGCTGGAGGAGCACTGAAGCTTTCTTT. Its translation is CASSSGLGWRSTEAFF. The chain links TRBV27 to TRBJ1-1; TRBD1 is a possible D gene (5 bases). The germline V gene has CDR1 MNHEY and CDR2 SMNVEV (reference sequence). This CDR3 spans 16 amino acids. Trimming removed 4 bases at V and 4 bases at J, with 19 bases between.

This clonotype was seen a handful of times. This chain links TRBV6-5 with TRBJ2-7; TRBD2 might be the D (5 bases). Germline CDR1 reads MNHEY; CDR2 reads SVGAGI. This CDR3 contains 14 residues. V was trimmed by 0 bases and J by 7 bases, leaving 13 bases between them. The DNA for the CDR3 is TGTGCCAGCAGTTACTCCGGCGGGCCCGCGGAGCAGTACTTC. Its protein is CASSYSGGPAEQYF.

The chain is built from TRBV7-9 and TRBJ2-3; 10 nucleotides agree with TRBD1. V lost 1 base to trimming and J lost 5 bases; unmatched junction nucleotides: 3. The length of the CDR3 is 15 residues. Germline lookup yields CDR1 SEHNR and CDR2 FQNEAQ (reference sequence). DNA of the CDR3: TGTGCCAGCAGCTTAGGAGGGACAGGGGTAGATACGCAGTATTTT. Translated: CASSLGGTGVDTQYF.